This TCR beta chain was observed in a study of shared clonotypes between healthy human individuals. Deep-level running was used for the assay. Unsorted PBMC contributed 250 to 350 ng DNA, tens of thousands of T cell genomes, to each replicate PCR. Libraries were prepared by immunoSEQ multiplex PCR; TCRdb keeps only in-frame clonotypes and omits some of them. The table shows about 510,000 clones, with roughly 85% occurring only once. The donors, healthy adults who were HIV-negative, had experienced no recent acute infections or vaccinations. Every donor was a Caucasian adult from Nashville, Tennessee. With 7 bases removed from V and 2 bases from J, the gap between germline ends came to 15 bases. The CDR3 is made up of 14 amino acids. CDR1 is LNHDA, CDR2 SQIVND, per germline (reference sequence).

The chain links TRBV19 to TRBJ2-7; a possible D gene is TRBD2 (6 bases). The specimen was PBMCs. The sequence was collected from a woman between 40 and 55 years old in good health. Some clones in this sample may be carry-over from other donors' samples. The CDR3 nucleotides are TGTGCCAGTACCTCTACCGGGAGAACCTACGAGCAGTACTTC. Amino acid sequence: CASTSTGRTYEQYF.